This entry lists 3 T cell receptor beta chains sequenced from one sample in a study of CD8 T cells in ankylosing spondylitis. One entry per CDR3 protein, called by TCRdb with MiXCR from the 5' RACE reads. Counted here are fewer than 150,000 distinct CDR3 sequences, about 7.3% occurring once; the ten biggest clones make up around 12%. The specimen sequenced was blood, either unsorted or a sorted T cell fraction (not recorded which). These TCRs come from a female donor with ankylosing spondylitis or in good health (not recorded which).

This clonotype was picked up many times. The rearrangement links TRBV5-1 to TRBJ1-1; a weak D match, TRBD1 (6 bases). Germline CDR1 reads SGHRS; CDR2 reads YFSETQ. This CDR3 comprises 13 residues. The V gene lost 6 bases and the J gene lost 0 bases, with 9 bases spanning the gap. The CDR3 sequence is CASNRALNTEAFF. Here the CDR3 DNA reads TGCGCCAGCAACAGGGCCTTGAACACTGAAGCTTTCTTT. Complete variable domain (other parts from reference TRBV5-1 and TRBJ1-1): KAGVTQTPRYLIKTRGQQVTLSCSPISGHRSVSWYQQTPGQGLQFLFEYFSETQRNKGNFPGRFSGRQFSNSRSEMNVSTLELGDSALYLCASNRALNTEAFFGQGTRLTVV.

In this sample, this clonotype turned up many times. This sequence joins TRBV6-1 and TRBJ2-6; D is perhaps TRBD1 (5 bases). The CDR3 is 16 residues long. The germline CDR1 and CDR2 sequences are MNHNS and SASEGT. The V gene lost 6 bases and the J gene lost 2 bases, with 14 bases spanning the gap. The CDR3: CASSGRDLPGANVLTF. CDR3 in DNA: TGTGCCAGCAGCGGCAGGGATCTCCCTGGGGCCAACGTCCTGACTTTC.

This clonotype was seen ten or more times. The V gene is TRBV7-2, the J gene TRBJ2-1, with D maybe TRBD2 (5 bases). Deletions cut 1 base from V and 4 bases from J, with 14 bases between. Looked up from germline, CDR1 is SGHTA and CDR2 is FQGNSA. The CDR3 covers 16 residues. The CDR3 spells CASSLGTFPGYNEQFF. The DNA for the CDR3 is TGTGCCAGCAGCTTAGGAACATTCCCGGGGTACAATGAGCAGTTCTTC.